The 26 T cell receptor beta chains reported below all come from one sample, sequenced in a study of T cell responses to AZD1222 COVID-19 vaccine. Sequenced by immunoSEQ multiplex PCR; TCRdb stores in-frame clones only, minus some. Here the sample spans roughly 120,000 clones, 80% to 90% being singletons. The sample consisted of peripheral blood, taken on day 0 of AZD1222 vaccination. The receptor set was obtained from an adult in good health.

This clone showed up just once. The chain has TRBV7-9 and TRBJ1-2, with D perhaps TRBD1 (5 bases). The germline V gene has CDR1 SEHNR and CDR2 FQNEAQ (reference sequence). V was cut by 11 bases and J by 0 bases, with 19 bases left in between. This CDR3 has 15 residues. CDR3: CAGKPIRQTNYGYTF. CDR3 in DNA: TGTGCCGGCAAACCTATACGACAGACTAACTATGGCTACACCTTC. The whole variable domain, remainder taken from reference TRBV7-9 and TRBJ1-2, is DTGVSQNPRHKITKRGQNVTFRCDPISEHNRLYWYRQTLGQGPEFLTYFQNEAQLEKSRLLSDRFSAERPKGSFSTLEIQRTEQGDSAMYLCAGKPIRQTNYGYTFGSGTRLTVV.

The rearrangement links TRBV30 to TRBJ1-1; D may be TRBD1 (5 bases). Germline assignment: CDR1 GTSNPN and CDR2 SVGIG (reference sequence). Trimming pared 1 base from V and 9 bases from J, leaving 15 bases between. The CDR3 is made up of 13 amino acids. CDR3 amino acids: CAWSGSGGFKAFF. CDR3 DNA: TGTGCCTGGAGTGGATCCGGGGGTTTTAAAGCTTTCTTT.

This chain uses TRBV7-2 with TRBJ2-1, with 8 bases aligning to TRBD1. Germline CDR1 and CDR2: SGHTA and FQGNSA. The CDR3 sequence is 15 residues long. Trimming removed 6 bases from V and 0 bases from J; junction bases left unmatched: 4. CDR3 in amino acids: CASSSQGGSYNEQFF. CDR3 DNA: TGTGCCAGCAGTTCACAGGGGGGCTCCTACAATGAGCAGTTCTTC.

This clone is judged medium-sized. The gene calls are TRBV3-1 (or the pseudogene TRBV3-2) and TRBJ1-2; D not resolved. V lost 4 bases and J lost 1, with 16 bases in between. Germline V gene lookup returns CDR1 LGHDT and CDR2 YNNKEL (reference sequence). The CDR3 is made up of 16 amino acids. The CDR3 loop is CASSRLGSSNNYGYTF. The CDR3 DNA sequence: TGTGCCAGCAGCCGCCTAGGCAGCTCGAATAACTATGGCTACACCTTC.

The chain is built from TRBV9 and TRBJ1-1; unclear D gene. Germline CDR1 SGDLS, CDR2 YYNGEE. The CDR3 sequence is 13 residues long. Trimming left V 4 bases short and J 2 bases short, with 9 bases between. CDR3 sequence (DNA): TGTGCCAGCAGCTTCCGAATTAACACTGAAGCTTTCTTT. Amino acids: CASSFRINTEAFF.

The CDR3 DNA follows: TGTGCCAGCAGCTTACAGGGGGCCTTCTATGGCTACACCTTC. Translation: CASSLQGAFYGYTF. J is TRBJ1-2 and V is TRBV7-2; 8 bases fit TRBD1. Germline V gives CDR1 SGHTA, CDR2 FQGNSA. This CDR3 is 14 amino acids long. V dropped 2 bases and J dropped 4; count of bases not matched to a gene: 3.

This sequence joins TRBV27 and TRBJ2-3; 13 nucleotides agree with TRBD2. CDR1 and CDR2 (germline): MNHEY, SMNVEV (reference sequence). J lost 2 bases, V lost 0 bases, and 5 bases had no gene match. This CDR3 region has 18 residues. The CDR3, as DNA: TGTGCCAGCAGTTTATCCCAACTAGCGGGAGGGCTCACAGATACGCAGTATTTT. Encoded protein: CASSLSQLAGGLTDTQYF.

The chain recombines TRBV9 with TRBJ2-2; D perhaps matches TRBD2 (5 bases). The CDR3 spans 15 residues. Trimming took off 3 bases at V and 0 bases at J, with 9 bases between the two ends. CDR1 SGDLS and CDR2 YYNGEE come from the germline V gene. The CDR3 bases are TGTGCCAGCAGCGAACGGGGTTCGAACACCGGGGAGCTGTTTTTT. Its protein is CASSERGSNTGELFF. Drawing the rest from reference TRBV9 and TRBJ2-2, the complete variable domain is DSGVTQTPKHLITATGQRVTLRCSPRSGDLSVYWYQQSLDQGLQFLIQYYNGEERAKGNILERFSAQQFPDLHSELNLSSLELGDSALYFCASSERGSNTGELFFGEGSRLTVL.

The table lists this clone with a few counts. The identical CDR3 is also encoded by other nucleotide sequences in the sample. The chain recombines TRBV9 with TRBJ1-3; unclear D gene. CDR1 and CDR2 (germline): SGDLS, YYNGEE. This CDR3 contains 13 residues. V was cut by 0 bases and J by 4 bases, with 5 bases left in between. CDR3 nucleotides: TGTGCCAGCAGCGTAGATTCGGGAAACACCATATATTTT. Its protein is CASSVDSGNTIYF. The entire variable domain, with the rest obtained from reference TRBV9 and TRBJ1-3, is as follows: DSGVTQTPKHLITATGQRVTLRCSPRSGDLSVYWYQQSLDQGLQFLIQYYNGEERAKGNILERFSAQQFPDLHSELNLSSLELGDSALYFCASSVDSGNTIYFGEGSWLTVV.

The V call is TRBV18, the J call TRBJ2-1; 14 bases line up with TRBD2. The CDR3 runs to 18 residues. Germline-derived CDR1 and CDR2 are KGHSH and LQKENI. The J segment lost 15 bases and the V segment lost 2 bases, leaving 18 bases of the junction unmatched. Here the CDR3 reads CASSPAQGIGTSGRTPFF. The CDR3 region has the DNA TGTGCCAGCTCACCAGCACAGGGTATAGGGACTAGCGGGAGAACTCCGTTCTTC. The complete variable domain, with remaining parts taken from reference TRBV18 and TRBJ2-1, reads NAGVMQNPRHLVRRRGQEARLRCSPMKGHSHVYWYRQLPEEGLKFMVYLQKENIIDESGMPKERFSAEFPKEGPSILRIQQVVRGDSAAYFCASSPAQGIGTSGRTPFFGPGTRLTVL.

The rearrangement uses TRBV19 and TRBJ2-2; 7 bases fit TRBD1. The length of the CDR3 is 15 residues. Germline loops: CDR1 LNHDA, CDR2 SQIVND (reference sequence). With V trimmed by 7 bases and J by 1 base, 6 bases remained unmatched. The CDR3 DNA reads as TGTGCCAGTACCGACAGGACAGGGAACACCGGGGAGCTGTTTTTT. Its translation is CASTDRTGNTGELFF.

The CDR3 region is CASSLIGVFTDTQYF. The CDR3, as DNA: TGTGCCAGCTCACTCATTGGGGTATTCACAGATACGCAGTATTTT. The rearrangement joins TRBV9 to TRBJ2-3; D is unresolved. The germline gives CDR1 SGDLS, CDR2 YYNGEE. The CDR3 length is 15 residues. Trimming cost V 7 bases and J 2 bases, with 17 bases left between them.

The DNA of the CDR3 is TGCGCCAGCAGTGAGTCGATCCTCCGGACAGGCAACACTGAAGCTTTCTTT. Translating gives CASSESILRTGNTEAFF. The chain recombines TRBV10-2 with TRBJ1-1; 7 bases match TRBD1. Trimming cost V 0 bases and J 2 bases; bases outside gene matches: 9. There are 17 residues in the CDR3. Germline V gives CDR1 WSHSY, CDR2 SAAADI.

V and J are TRBV7-3 and TRBJ1-1, with no clear D. There are 14 residues in the CDR3. Deletions cut 5 bases from V and 6 bases from J, with 16 bases between. Germline CDR1 SGHTA, CDR2 FQGTGA. The CDR3 protein is CASSPDGPESEAFF. In DNA form, the CDR3 reads TGTGCCAGCAGCCCAGACGGGCCCGAATCTGAAGCTTTCTTT.

This rearrangement joins TRBV9 to TRBJ1-1; 8 positions match TRBD1. Germline V gene sequence: CDR1 SGDLS, CDR2 YYNGEE. This CDR3 has 16 residues. V lost 4 bases to trimming and J lost 1 base; unmatched junction nucleotides: 9. CDR3 coding DNA: TGTGCCAGCAGCCTAATTGGACAGGGCGGGAACACTGAAGCTTTCTTT. Translated, it gives CASSLIGQGGNTEAFF.

In regard to this clone: Other DNA sequences in the same sample also yield this CDR3. The chain joins TRBV6-5 to TRBJ1-5; D gene ambiguous. The germline gives CDR1 MNHEY, CDR2 SVGAGI. This CDR3 is 12 amino acids long. V gave up 8 bases and J gave up 4 bases, with 9 bases separating them. DNA of the CDR3: TGTGCCAGCCGAGGACCGAATCAGCCCCAGCATTTT. Amino acids: CASRGPNQPQHF.

The genes are TRBV30 and TRBJ1-2; D is unresolved. V lost 2 bases, J lost 2 bases, and 12 bases lay in between. CDR3 length equals 14 residues. Germline assignment: CDR1 GTSNPN and CDR2 SVGIG (reference sequence). CDR3 nucleotide sequence: TGTGCCTGGAGTCGGGGAAAGCCGAACTATGGCTACACCTTC. Translating gives CAWSRGKPNYGYTF. The full variable domain, its missing parts supplied by reference TRBV30 and TRBJ1-2, is SQTIHQWPATLVQPVGSPLSLECTVEGTSNPNLYWYRQAAGRGLQLLFYSVGIGQISSEVPQNLSASRPQDRQFILSSKKLLLSDSGFYLCAWSRGKPNYGYTFGSGTRLTVV.

The chain joins TRBV4-2 to TRBJ2-3; unclear D gene. The CDR3 consists of 14 residues. CDR1 and CDR2 from the germline V gene are LGHNA and YNFKEQ. Trimming took 1 base from V and 1 from J, leaving 6 bases between them. In DNA, the CDR3 is TGTGCCAGCAGCCAAGCGGCCCGCACAGATACGCAGTATTTT. Translation gives CASSQAARTDTQYF.

J is TRBJ2-3 and V is TRBV29-1; D not resolved. Germline V CDR1 and CDR2: SQVTM, ANQGSEA. V lost 6 bases, J lost 5 bases, and 6 bases lay in between. The CDR3 consists of 10 residues. The CDR3 sequence: CSVRKDTQYF. CDR3 DNA: TGCAGCGTCCGCAAAGATACGCAGTATTTT.

In regard to this clone: This sample includes further DNA sequences coding for the same CDR3. The chain carries TRBV9 and TRBJ1-1; D is undetermined. The CDR3 sequence is 14 residues long. Per germline, CDR1 SGDLS and CDR2 YYNGEE. V shed 0 bases and J shed 1 base, with 7 bases lying between them. The CDR3: CASSVAPKNTEAFF. The CDR3 DNA sequence: TGTGCCAGCAGCGTAGCGCCCAAGAACACTGAAGCTTTCTTT.

This clone showed up just once. J is TRBJ1-1 and V is TRBV28; no clear D gene. Trimming took off 1 base at V and 7 bases at J, with 4 bases between the two ends. The CDR3 has 11 amino acids. Germline lookup yields CDR1 MDHEN and CDR2 SYDVKM. CDR3 in amino acids: CASSLYIEAFF. CDR3 nucleotides: TGTGCCAGCAGTTTATATATTGAAGCTTTCTTT.

The J gene is TRBJ1-2, the V gene TRBV19; TRBD1 might be the D (6 bases). V was trimmed by 4 bases and J by 1 base, leaving 31 bases between them. This CDR3 is built from 21 residues. The germline V gene encodes CDR1 LNHDA and CDR2 SQIVND (reference sequence). DNA of the CDR3: TGTGCCAGTAGTACCCGCCTCCAGTCATTGGGGGCTGGTGGAGTTAACTATGGCTACACCTTC. This codes for CASSTRLQSLGAGGVNYGYTF.

The chain combines TRBV4-2 with TRBJ2-4; weak D call: TRBD2 (6 bases). There are 17 residues in the CDR3. Germline CDR1 LGHNA, CDR2 YNFKEQ. V was clipped by 0 bases and J by 0 bases, with 12 bases between them. CDR3 residues: CASSQEEGAGAKNIQYF. The CDR3 nucleotides read TGTGCCAGCAGCCAAGAGGAGGGAGCGGGAGCCAAAAACATTCAGTACTTC.

This clone was seen ten or more times. The chain recombines TRBV10-1 with TRBJ1-1, with a weak D call TRBD1 (6 bases). CDR3 length: 13 residues. Germline V gene lookup returns CDR1 WNHNN and CDR2 SYGVQD (reference sequence). The V end was cut by 6 bases, the J end by 4 bases, with 12 bases between. Here the CDR3 DNA reads TGCGCCAGCAGCCTAACAGGGAGCACTGAAGCTTTCTTT. Translating gives CASSLTGSTEAFF.

This clone was observed at least ten times. The rearrangement links TRBV7-8 to TRBJ2-2; the D gene is possibly TRBD2 (5 bases). Germline loops: CDR1 SGHVS, CDR2 FQNEAQ. CDR3 size: 15 residues. Trimming pared 1 base from V and 1 base from J, leaving 7 bases between. CDR3 sequence reads: CASSLVAGNTGELFF. CDR3 DNA: TGTGCCAGCAGCTTAGTGGCGGGGAACACCGGGGAGCTGTTTTTT.

The genes are TRBV10-3 and TRBJ1-2; D is ambiguous. With 0 bases removed from V and 2 bases from J, the gap between germline ends came to 7 bases. This CDR3 has 14 amino acids. CDR1 and CDR2 from the germline V gene are ENHRY and SYGVKD. The CDR3 nucleotides are TGTGCCATCAGTGAGTCGGCAGCAAACTATGGCTACACCTTC. It translates to CAISESAANYGYTF.